A selection of T cell receptor beta chains follows, all from one sample in a study of T cell responses to AZD1222 COVID-19 vaccine. TCRdb keeps only in-frame clones here, not all; method: immunoSEQ multiplex PCR. The sample holds about 130,000 clones; approximately 93% are singletons and the top ten take approximately 5.4%. Sequencing was performed on peripheral blood, taken on day 0 of AZD1222 vaccination. The receptors stem from an adult in good health. Both conserved end residues are part of each CDR3. Fields, in order: V gene, clone size, J gene, D gene, CDR3 protein, CDR3 DNA. The D gene is left open where the match is weak. A row's size may be missing; if present it is once, few, many or a size class.

TRBV19	-	TRBJ1-2	-	CASSIERMYGYTF	TGTGCCAGTAGTATTGAAAGGATGTATGGCTACACCTTC
TRBV7-3	-	TRBJ2-2	TRBD2	CASSLQASGRGTGELFF	TGTGCCAGCAGCTTACAGGCTAGCGGGAGGGGTACCGGGGAGCTGTTTTTT
TRBV2	-	TRBJ2-3	-	CASRRGVTTTDTQYF	TGTGCCAGCAGGCGTGGGGTTACCACAACAGATACGCAGTATTTT
TRBV5-1	-	TRBJ2-2	-	CASRPRQGGNTGELFF	TGCGCCAGCAGACCGCGACAGGGAGGGAACACCGGGGAGCTGTTTTTT
TRBV4-3	-	TRBJ2-1	TRBD2	CASSQVASGSGEQFF	TGCGCCAGCAGCCAAGTAGCTAGCGGAAGTGGTGAGCAGTTCTTC
TRBV4-2	-	TRBJ2-5	-	CASSQDRAGGQQETQYF	TGTGCCAGCAGCCAAGATCGAGCCGGCGGGCAGCAAGAGACCCAGTACTTC
TRBV29-1	-	TRBJ2-2	-	CSVRNTGELFF	TGCAGCGTTCGGAACACCGGGGAGCTGTTTTTT
TRBV10-2	-	TRBJ2-2	-	CASSVAHPEDTGELFF	TGCGCCAGCAGTGTGGCACACCCCGAGGACACCGGGGAGCTGTTTTTT
TRBV19	-	TRBJ1-2	TRBD1	CASSFSGTGIIHGYTF	TGTGCCAGTAGTTTCTCCGGGACAGGGATAATTCATGGCTACACCTTC
TRBV3-1/TRBV3-2	-	TRBJ2-1	-	CASSPYSHEQFF	TGTGCCAGCAGCCCCTATTCTCATGAGCAGTTCTTC
TRBV9	many	TRBJ1-1	TRBD1	CASSVEVSLDRGILNTEAFF	TGTGCCAGCAGCGTAGAGGTCTCTCTGGACAGGGGAATTCTCAACACTGAAGCTTTCTTT
TRBV5-1	few	TRBJ2-5	-	CATRRGSEQETQYF	TGCGCCACCAGACGGGGGTCTGAGCAAGAGACCCAGTACTTC
TRBV27	-	TRBJ2-7	-	CASCPGPNHEQYF	TGTGCCAGTTGTCCGGGACCGAACCACGAGCAGTACTTC
TRBV15	-	TRBJ1-6	-	CATSRDGPRVRVDNSPLHF	TGTGCCACCAGCAGAGATGGGCCCCGCGTGCGGGTGGACAATTCACCCCTCCACTTT
TRBV2	-	TRBJ1-1	-	CASSETGWTEAFF	TGTGCCAGCAGTGAAACAGGGTGGACTGAAGCTTTCTTT
TRBV30	-	TRBJ1-1	-	CAWSAGLANTEAFF	TGTGCCTGGAGTGCGGGGCTGGCGAACACTGAAGCTTTCTTT
TRBV28	-	TRBJ2-7	-	CASTTVPYEQYF	TGTGCCAGCACCACCGTGCCCTACGAGCAGTACTTC
TRBV2	-	TRBJ2-1	-	CASSEDHNEQFF	TGTGCCAGCAGTGAAGACCACAATGAGCAGTTCTTC
TRBV30	-	TRBJ1-2	-	CAWKNAGGGYTF	TGTGCCTGGAAAAATGCGGGGGGTGGCTACACCTTC
TRBV5-6	once	TRBJ2-7	-	CASSPNQGLLGNEQYF	TGTGCCAGCAGCCCAAACCAAGGACTCCTAGGAAACGAGCAGTACTTC
TRBV10-2	-	TRBJ1-1	-	CASRGADYTEAFF	TGCGCCAGCAGAGGGGCAGATTACACTGAAGCTTTCTTT
TRBV20-1	-	TRBJ1-6	-	CSASMGNSPLHF	TGCAGTGCTAGTATGGGGAATTCACCCCTCCACTTT
TRBV7-8	-	TRBJ1-1	-	CASSLYGLNTEAFF	TGTGCCAGCAGCTTATACGGACTCAACACTGAAGCTTTCTTT
TRBV19	-	TRBJ1-5	-	CASSRENIRQNSNQPQHF	TGTGCCAGTAGCCGAGAGAACATCCGACAGAATAGCAATCAGCCCCAGCATTTT
TRBV6-5	once	TRBJ1-4	-	CASSYRAAGGGAKLFF	TGTGCCAGCAGTTACCGGGCGGCCGGCGGAGGTGCAAAACTGTTTTTT
TRBV6-5	-	TRBJ1-5	TRBD1	CASFGQANSNQPQHF	TGTGCCAGCTTCGGACAGGCCAACTCCAATCAGCCCCAGCATTTT
TRBV5-1	-	TRBJ1-1	-	CASSLGRLPEAFF	TGCGCCAGCAGCTTGGGACGTCTTCCTGAAGCTTTCTTT
TRBV19	-	TRBJ1-2	-	CASSPGTLGYTF	TGTGCCAGTAGTCCAGGGACACTCGGCTACACCTTC
TRBV5-1	-	TRBJ2-3	-	CASSLVSGATDTQYF	TGCGCCAGCAGCTTGGTCAGCGGTGCAACAGATACGCAGTATTTT
TRBV27	-	TRBJ1-5	TRBD1	CASILTGGGQPQHF	TGTGCCAGCATCCTTACAGGGGGTGGTCAGCCCCAGCATTTT
TRBV29-1	-	TRBJ1-1	-	CSVDGGNTEAFF	TGCAGCGTTGACGGGGGAAACACTGAAGCTTTCTTT
TRBV28	-	TRBJ2-7	-	CATQPYLTSYEQYF	TGTGCCACCCAGCCCTACCTGACCTCCTACGAGCAGTACTTC
TRBV11-2	-	TRBJ1-1	TRBD1	CASSPARTGLTEAFF	TGTGCCAGCAGCCCCGCTAGGACAGGGCTCACTGAAGCTTTCTTT
TRBV12-3/TRBV12-4	-	TRBJ1-6	-	CASSLTESSPLHF	TGTGCCAGCAGTCTAACGGAGTCCTCACCCCTCCACTTT
TRBV19	-	TRBJ2-7	TRBD1	CASSSTGVNYYEQYF	TGTGCCAGTAGCTCGACAGGGGTCAACTACTACGAGCAGTACTTC
TRBV28	-	TRBJ1-4	TRBD1	CASSQQQGTNEKLFF	TGTGCCAGCAGCCAACAACAGGGGACTAATGAAAAACTGTTTTTT
TRBV9	-	TRBJ2-1	TRBD1	CASSVSQGEGEQFF	TGTGCCAGCAGCGTCTCACAGGGGGAAGGTGAGCAGTTCTTC
TRBV5-5	-	TRBJ2-1	TRBD2	CASSLGLAGEFPNEQFF	TGTGCCAGCAGCTTGGGTCTAGCGGGAGAGTTCCCCAATGAGCAGTTCTTC
TRBV5-1	-	TRBJ1-2	-	CASSLATRLDGYTF	TGCGCCAGCAGCTTGGCCACAAGGTTGGATGGCTACACCTTC
TRBV5-8	once	TRBJ1-3	TRBD1	CASSLGDRVSGNTIYF	TGTGCCAGCAGCTTGGGGGACAGGGTCTCTGGAAACACCATATATTTT
TRBV9	-	TRBJ2-3	-	CASSVAGGSNTQYF	TGTGCCAGCAGCGTAGCAGGAGGGAGCAATACGCAGTATTTT
TRBV7-9	-	TRBJ2-1	-	CASSWGLAPNEQFF	TGTGCCAGCAGCTGGGGTTTAGCGCCCAATGAGCAGTTCTTC
TRBV4-3	once	TRBJ2-7	-	CASSQASSGSYEQYF	TGCGCCAGCAGCCAAGCATCCAGCGGTTCCTACGAGCAGTACTTC
TRBV5-1	-	TRBJ2-7	-	CASSLSGGASSYEQYF	TGCGCCAGCAGCTTGTCAGGGGGGGCGAGTTCCTACGAGCAGTACTTC
TRBV5-6	-	TRBJ1-2	-	CASSETDSRGYTF	TGTGCCAGCAGCGAAACGGACAGTCGGGGCTACACCTTC
TRBV4-2	once	TRBJ2-3	-	CASSQDPGAISTDTQYF	TGTGCCAGCAGCCAAGATCCCGGGGCGATCAGCACAGATACGCAGTATTTT
TRBV28	-	TRBJ2-1	-	CASSLGSGEQFF	TGTGCCAGCAGTTTAGGGTCAGGTGAGCAGTTCTTC
TRBV9	-	TRBJ1-1	-	CASSLRGVGSEAFF	TGTGCCAGCAGCCTGCGAGGGGTCGGAAGTGAAGCTTTCTTT
TRBV5-1	-	TRBJ1-4	TRBD1	CASIPFVSLGQGNEKLFF	TGCGCCAGCATCCCCTTCGTATCTCTGGGACAGGGGAATGAAAAACTGTTTTTT
TRBV7-2	-	TRBJ2-3	TRBD2	CASSYQAGGPVNTQYF	TGTGCCAGCAGCTACCAAGCGGGAGGGCCGGTGAATACGCAGTATTTT
TRBV5-1	-	TRBJ1-1	-	CASSMGEGHPNTEAFF	TGCGCCAGCAGCATGGGCGAGGGACACCCGAACACTGAAGCTTTCTTT
TRBV7-2	once	TRBJ2-7	-	CASSLNGRGAKEQYF	TGTGCCAGCAGCTTAAATGGCAGGGGAGCGAAAGAGCAGTACTTC
TRBV15	-	TRBJ2-7	-	CATSRVGAPDLTSYEQYF	TGTGCCACCAGCAGAGTAGGTGCCCCAGACTTAACCTCCTACGAGCAGTACTTC
TRBV19	-	TRBJ2-2	-	CASSADYAGELFF	TGTGCCAGTAGTGCGGACTACGCCGGGGAGCTGTTTTTT
TRBV30	-	TRBJ2-3	-	CAWGAGLDADTQYF	TGTGCCTGGGGGGCTGGTTTGGACGCAGATACGCAGTATTTT
TRBV5-1	-	TRBJ1-2	-	CASSLEANYGYTF	TGCGCCAGCAGCTTGGAGGCCAACTATGGCTACACCTTC
TRBV12-3/TRBV12-4	few	TRBJ1-2	-	CASSLRQIYGYTF	TGTGCCAGCAGTTTGCGCCAGATATATGGCTACACCTTC
TRBV27	-	TRBJ2-1	TRBD1	CASRRGSSYNEQFF	TGTGCCAGCCGCAGGGGGAGCTCCTACAATGAGCAGTTCTTC
TRBV14	once	TRBJ2-2	-	CASSQVQGVGELFF	TGTGCCAGCAGCCAAGTCCAGGGCGTCGGGGAGCTGTTTTTT